These 22 T cell receptor beta chains were all obtained from the same sample, sequenced in a study of blood T cell repertoires in COVID-19. Generated by immunoSEQ multiplex PCR, the TCRdb table keeps only in-frame clones and is missing some. The sample records approximately 98,000 clones, over 70% being singletons. Material: peripheral blood. The receptors come from a man aged 60-69 years with acute or convalescent COVID-19.

The J gene is TRBJ1-4, the V gene TRBV11-3, with 7 bases aligning to TRBD1. Germline loops: CDR1 SGHNT, CDR2 YENEEA. V lost 2 bases, J lost 8 bases, and 2 bases stayed unmatched. The length of the CDR3 is 13 residues. CDR3 amino acids: CASSLIQGEKLFF. The CDR3 coding sequence is TGTGCCAGCAGCTTAATACAGGGGGAAAAACTGTTTTTT.

This chain joins TRBV2 and TRBJ2-1, with TRBD1 matching 8 bases. From germline, CDR1 is SNHLY and CDR2 FYNNEI. V shed 7 bases, J shed 4 bases, and the junction held 9 bases outside the gene matches. The CDR3 runs to 15 residues. Here the CDR3 DNA reads TGTGCCAGCAAACAGACAGGGGAAGGATACAATGAGCAGTTCTTC. This gives the protein CASKQTGEGYNEQFF.

The CDR3 region is CSVEDQDGTF. The CDR3 DNA sequence: TGCAGCGTTGAAGATCAGGATGGAACCTTC. The chain couples TRBV29-1 to TRBJ1-2; D gene uncertain. CDR1 and CDR2 from the germline V gene are SQVTM and ANQGSEA. The length of the CDR3 is 10 residues. With 0 bases removed from V and 14 bases from J, the gap between germline ends came to 10 bases.

The rearrangement uses TRBV19 and TRBJ2-1, with 13 positions matching TRBD2. CDR3 length equals 15 residues. V shed 7 bases and J 9 bases; nucleotides not matched to a gene: 9. Germline V gene lookup returns CDR1 LNHDA and CDR2 SQIVND (reference sequence). The CDR3 nucleotides read TGTGCCAGTACCCAAAGGACTAGCGGGAGCGGTGAGCAGTTCTTC. It yields the protein CASTQRTSGSGEQFF.

V gene TRBV20-1 combines with J gene TRBJ2-5; D remains unclear. This CDR3 is built from 10 residues. V lost 4 bases and J lost 2, with 2 bases in between. From germline, CDR1 is DFQATT and CDR2 SNEGSKA (reference sequence). CDR3 sequence: CSAIQETQYF. The CDR3 region has the DNA TGCAGTGCTATACAAGAGACCCAGTACTTC.

The chain joins TRBV7-2 to TRBJ1-1; D is possibly TRBD1 (6 bases). The CDR3 sequence is 14 residues long. Looked up from germline, CDR1 is SGHTA and CDR2 is FQGNSA. Trimming stripped 3 bases from V and 6 bases from J, with 14 bases between. The CDR3 loop reads CASSFGQRFSEAFF. As DNA, the CDR3 is TGTGCCAGCAGCTTCGGACAGAGGTTCTCTGAAGCTTTCTTT.

This chain links TRBV23-1 with TRBJ2-1, with 9 nucleotides matching TRBD1. TRBV23-1 is recorded as an ORF, its role being uncertain. There are 23 residues in the CDR3. The ends lost 0 bases at V and 12 bases at J; junction bases unmatched: 33. Written as DNA, the CDR3 is TGCGCCAGCAGTCAATCTCGGGACAGGGCGCTTTCGCGGGGTAGGGGAGCTGGTAAAGTGCAGTTCTTC. Amino acids: CASSQSRDRALSRGRGAGKVQFF.

The rearrangement joins TRBV30 to TRBJ1-4; D call uncertain. V was shortened by 0 bases and J by 6 bases, with 5 bases between the two germline ends. This CDR3 is 12 amino acids long. CDR1 GTSNPN and CDR2 SVGIG come from the germline V gene (reference sequence). The CDR3: CAWSVTHEKLFF. CDR3 nucleotide sequence: TGTGCCTGGAGTGTGACACATGAAAAACTGTTTTTT.

The rearrangement uses TRBV7-2 and TRBJ1-1, with 7 bases that match TRBD1. Germline V gene sequence: CDR1 SGHTA, CDR2 FQGNSA. The CDR3 sequence is 15 residues long. Trimming took 3 bases from V and 5 from J; bases not matched to a gene: 9. The CDR3 sequence: CASSFHKGAGTEAFF. In DNA form, the CDR3 reads TGTGCCAGCAGCTTTCATAAGGGGGCGGGAACTGAAGCTTTCTTT.

V gene TRBV2 combines with J gene TRBJ2-7, with TRBD2 identical over 12 bases. The CDR3 totals 16 residues. Germline-derived CDR1 and CDR2 are SNHLY and FYNNEI. V lost 1 base and J lost 2; bases outside the gene matches: 3. CDR3 sequence: CASSEGGLAGTYEQYF. CDR3 DNA sequence: TGTGCCAGCAGTGAAGGCGGACTAGCGGGGACCTACGAGCAGTACTTC.

This clone was counted a few times. The CDR3 sequence is CASSLVPIWTGDFLRGNTIYF. The CDR3 nucleotides are TGTGCCAGCAGCTTAGTCCCCATCTGGACAGGGGACTTCCTGAGGGGAAACACCATATATTTT. The J gene is TRBJ1-3, the V gene TRBV13; 9 bases map to TRBD1. The CDR3 is 21 residues long. V was pared by 1 base and J by 4 bases, with 20 bases of the junction left unmatched. CDR1 is PRHDT, CDR2 FYEKMQ, per germline (reference sequence).

The count of this clone is one. V and J are TRBV6-5 and TRBJ2-7; 13 bases agree with TRBD2. CDR1 is MNHEY and CDR2 is SVGAGI in the germline V gene. With V trimmed by 3 bases and J by 2 bases, 1 base remained unmatched. The CDR3 runs 15 residues. DNA of the CDR3: TGTGCCAGCAGTTATGGACTAGCGGGAGCCTACGAGCAGTACGTC. Translation gives CASSYGLAGAYEQYV.

V is TRBV9 and J is TRBJ2-1, with 10 bases matching TRBD2. V lost 4 bases, J lost 7 bases, and 5 bases stayed unmatched. Germline-derived CDR1 and CDR2 are SGDLS and YYNGEE. The CDR3 is 14 amino acids. The chain's CDR3 is CASSPSGRDNEQFF. DNA for the CDR3: TGTGCCAGCAGCCCGAGCGGGAGGGATAATGAGCAGTTCTTC.

The chain joins TRBV20-1 to TRBJ2-1, with no clear D. The germline V gene encodes CDR1 DFQATT and CDR2 SNEGSKA (reference sequence). The CDR3 has 11 residues. Trimming shortened V by 3 bases and J by 8 bases, and 8 bases separated the two germline ends. The CDR3 DNA sequence: TGCAGTGCTAGCAGCGAGGATGAGCAGTTCTTC. This translates into CSASSEDEQFF.

This clone was detected a few times. The chain is built from TRBV10-1 and TRBJ1-1; 8 bases align to TRBD1. Germline-derived CDR1 and CDR2 are WNHNN and SYGVQD (reference sequence). Germline trimming cut 6 bases from V and 3 bases from J; bases unmatched to any gene: 9. This CDR3 is 15 amino acids long. The CDR3 sequence is CASSPGTGTYTEAFF. CDR3 DNA: TGCGCCAGCAGCCCCGGGACAGGTACTTACACTGAAGCTTTCTTT.

The V and J genes are TRBV5-8 and TRBJ1-1, with 9 nucleotides matching TRBD1. CDR3 size: 15 residues. V lost 5 bases, J lost 5 bases, and 10 bases stayed unmatched. Looked up from germline, CDR1 is SGHTS and CDR2 is YDEGEE. CDR3 in DNA: TGTGCCAGCAGTACCGGGACAGGGAGCCGGACTGAAGCTTTCTTT. Protein sequence: CASSTGTGSRTEAFF.

This clone was seen just once. The chain carries TRBV3-1 (or the pseudogene TRBV3-2) and TRBJ2-4, with D possibly being TRBD2 (6 bases). Germline loops: CDR1 LGHDT, CDR2 YNNKEL (reference sequence). The CDR3 loop spans 15 amino acids. V lost 4 bases and J lost 7, with 17 bases in between. The CDR3 region is CASSLTSTTGNIQYF. The CDR3 DNA reads TGTGCCAGCAGCCTAACTAGCACAACGGGGAACATTCAGTACTTC.

J is TRBJ2-7 and V is TRBV6-2 or TRBV6-3, with 10 bases aligning to TRBD1. Germline CDR1 MNHEY, CDR2 SVGEGT. V lost 2 bases, J lost 8 bases, and 6 bases stayed unmatched. This CDR3 is 14 amino acids long. The CDR3, as DNA: TGTGCCAGCAGTTACGACGGACAGGGGGGTAAGCAGTACGTC. It codes for CASSYDGQGGKQYV.

This clone came up once. The V gene is TRBV6-5, the J gene TRBJ1-5; 10 nucleotides line up with TRBD1. CDR3 length equals 14 residues. The J segment lost 5 bases and the V segment lost 6 bases, leaving 4 bases of the junction unmatched. Germline-derived CDR1 and CDR2 are MNHEY and SVGAGI. The CDR3 nucleotides read TGTGCCAGCAGGACCGGGACAGGGGATCAGCCCCAGCATTTT. This gives the protein CASRTGTGDQPQHF.

V and J are TRBV30 and TRBJ1-2; 7 nucleotides match TRBD1. The CDR3 loop spans 11 amino acids. The junction had 2 bases not matched to a gene; V was cut back by 2 bases and J by 8 bases. Germline values: CDR1 GTSNPN, CDR2 SVGIG (reference sequence). This chain's CDR3 is CAWSKGAGYTF. The CDR3 bases are TGTGCCTGGAGTAAGGGGGCCGGCTACACCTTC. The complete variable domain, with remaining parts taken from reference TRBV30 and TRBJ1-2, reads SQTIHQWPATLVQPVGSPLSLECTVEGTSNPNLYWYRQAAGRGLQLLFYSVGIGQISSEVPQNLSASRPQDRQFILSSKKLLLSDSGFYLCAWSKGAGYTFGSGTRLTVV.

This chain joins TRBV30 and TRBJ2-1, with TRBD1 matching 10 bases. In germline, CDR1 is GTSNPN, CDR2 SVGIG (reference sequence). Trimming cost V 5 bases and J 10 bases; bases outside gene matches: 14. There are 15 residues in the CDR3. The CDR3 is CAWSVGDRGLGEQFF. CDR3 nucleotides: TGTGCCTGGTCCGTGGGGGACAGGGGTCTAGGAGAGCAGTTCTTC. Variable domain in full (rest from reference TRBV30 and TRBJ2-1): SQTIHQWPATLVQPVGSPLSLECTVEGTSNPNLYWYRQAAGRGLQLLFYSVGIGQISSEVPQNLSASRPQDRQFILSSKKLLLSDSGFYLCAWSVGDRGLGEQFFGPGTRLTVL.

This clone was seen once. The chain links TRBV10-3 to TRBJ2-7, with D possibly matching TRBD2 (6 bases). V dropped 2 bases and J dropped 4 bases, with 12 bases sitting between them. The germline V gene encodes CDR1 ENHRY and CDR2 SYGVKD. This CDR3 contains 14 residues. CDR3 DNA sequence: TGTGCCATCAGTGAGGGTGGCGGGGTTTACGAGCAGTACGTC. Translated: CAISEGGGVYEQYV.